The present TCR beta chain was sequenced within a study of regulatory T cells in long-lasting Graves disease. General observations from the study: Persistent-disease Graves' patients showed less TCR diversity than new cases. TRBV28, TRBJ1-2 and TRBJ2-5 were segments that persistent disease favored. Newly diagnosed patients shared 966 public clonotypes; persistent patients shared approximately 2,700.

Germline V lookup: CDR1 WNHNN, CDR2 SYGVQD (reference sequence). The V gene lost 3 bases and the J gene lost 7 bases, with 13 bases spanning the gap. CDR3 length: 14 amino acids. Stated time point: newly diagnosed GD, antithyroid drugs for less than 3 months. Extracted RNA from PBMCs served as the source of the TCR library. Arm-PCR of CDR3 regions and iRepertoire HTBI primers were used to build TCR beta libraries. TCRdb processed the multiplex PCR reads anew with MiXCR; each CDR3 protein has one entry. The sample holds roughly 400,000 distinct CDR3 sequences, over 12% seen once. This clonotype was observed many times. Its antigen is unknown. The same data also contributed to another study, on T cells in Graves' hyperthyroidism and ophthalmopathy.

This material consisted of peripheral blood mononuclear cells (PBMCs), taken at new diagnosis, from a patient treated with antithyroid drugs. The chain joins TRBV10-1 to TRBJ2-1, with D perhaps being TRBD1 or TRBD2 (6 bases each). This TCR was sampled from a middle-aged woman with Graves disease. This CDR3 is CASSDGGAGNEQFF. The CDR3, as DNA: TGCGCCAGCAGTGACGGGGGCGCGGGGAATGAGCAGTTCTTC.